This T cell receptor beta chain was sequenced for a study of blood T cell repertoires in COVID-19. At the level of the study: There were acute and convalescent COVID-19 samples, and they came from the United States, Italy and Spain. PBMCs, B-cell-depleted T cells, or T cells were the source of the cDNA or gDNA that made up the material.

Sequencing was performed with immunoSEQ multiplex PCR; in TCRdb, only in-frame clones are kept and a portion is missing. The repertoire includes almost 200,000 clones, 80% to 90% of them detected once, and 6.5% to 9% sits in the top ten. Participants reported their clinical history, and cohort assignment relied on those reports. Symptom resolution, clearance, or two negative PCRs marked the recovered donors of Cohort 3. CDR1 and CDR2 from the germline V gene are MDHEN and SYDVKM. Trimming removed 6 bases at V and 0 bases at J, with 9 bases between. The CDR3 has 15 amino acids. This clone is a singleton in its sample.

This TCR was recovered from a woman aged 18 to 35 who had recovered from COVID-19. Sequencing was performed on PBMCs or T cells enriched from blood (not recorded which). The chain uses TRBV28 and TRBJ1-6; perhaps TRBD1 as D (5 bases). DNA for the CDR3: TGTGCCAGCAGGACAGCGAGCTCCTATAATTCACCCCTCCACTTT. As protein: CASRTASSYNSPLHF.